The entry below describes one T cell receptor (beta chain). Its cognate antigen has yet to be identified. Per-base quality was not reported, and no clone a single base away is much larger than it. This record comes from a study of cytomegalovirus exposure and HLA in healthy donors (dated 2017 in TCRdb). Regarding the complete study: According to a later analysis, the 120 or so validation repertoires were produced on the same platform as the roughly 700 repertoires of the first cohort. The study was designed to test whether signatures of past pathogen exposure could be identified by cataloging public T cell receptors. A separate validation cohort of about 110 different subjects was used in addition to the 666-subject first cohort. To predict cytomegalovirus infection status, the study combined high-throughput TCR immunosequencing, statistical association of individual TCRs with disease status, and machine learning.

Trimmed from V: 2 bases; trimmed from J: 3 bases; junction bases lacking a gene match: 12. Reading the germline V gene (reference sequence) gives CDR1 MNHEY and CDR2 SMNVEV. The CDR3 spans 17 residues, from the cysteine through the phenylalanine. Of all the DNA, just the CDR3 is kept, 51 bases in frame from base 1. Separate from the roughly 700-subject first cohort, the validation cohort of over 90 subjects was the group to which the donors belonged. Preparation of the library involved the immunoSEQ multiplex PCR assay. The source study handled its data this way. A statistical classification framework was built to diagnose cytomegalovirus status from the catalog of TCR beta chain sequences. The source is immuneACCESS, and TCRdb retained only in-frame sequences with V and J called. Part of the clones is not carried over; for the studies checked, unresolved V genes explain less than half of this, and the remainder is unexplained. Clonal size and the V and J genes are those of that table, whereas D and trimming came from the DNA. This sample is represented by some 180,000 clones; about nine tenths of them were singletons. The ten largest clones take up 7.2% of the sample.

Broader findings and caveats from the paper: A few of the identified cytomegalovirus-associated TCR beta chains were confirmed in vitro to be specific for cytomegalovirus antigens. It was suggested by the authors that the approach could potentially be generalized to other disease states and immunological phenotypes. The study gave a list of 150 to 200 TCR beta chains associated with cytomegalovirus. The classifier was reported to diagnose cytomegalovirus status with high specificity and sensitivity in both the original and validation cohorts. The validation cohort had no HLA typing available for a later analysis, so co-occurrence within that cohort was assessed over all 120 or so repertoires. A later analysis found that TCRs clustered in the first cohort also tended to co-occur in the roughly 120 validation repertoires, with approximately 95% of cluster scores above 0. While some public TCRs were present in many individuals, most TCR sequences turned up only very rarely across donors.

Recombination linked TRBV27 to TRBJ1-2; 7 bases in between match TRBD1. The source is a man younger than 40 in good health and CMV-seropositive. Sequenced input: PBMCs. The DNA reads TGTGCCAGCAGTTTAAGGGTCACAGGGGACATGGACTATGGCTACACCTTC. Translated, this is CASSLRVTGDMDYGYTF.